This T cell receptor beta chain originates from a study of CD8 T cells in ankylosing spondylitis. Study-level points and caveats: What seemed typical of ankylosing spondylitis blood was a TCR beta motif built from roughly 8 highly homologous variants. Before this, some motif variants had been reported in reactive arthritis synovial fluid and blood.

Each CDR3 protein gets one entry after TCRdb re-called the 5' RACE reads with MiXCR. The sample carries a few hundred thousand distinct CDR3 sequences, around 21% recorded once. This clonotype has just a few counts. The antigen remains undetermined. From germline, CDR1 is GTSNPN and CDR2 SVGIG (reference sequence). This CDR3 region has 17 residues. V lost 4 bases, J lost 8 bases, and 21 bases stayed unmatched. This receptor was identified in a female donor with ankylosing spondylitis or in good health (not recorded which). The genes are TRBV30 and TRBJ1-2, with 8 nucleotides matching TRBD1. Sequencing used blood, either unsorted or a sorted T cell fraction (not recorded which). CDR3 sequence reads: CAWNLPEAQGAKGGYTF. CDR3 coding DNA: TGTGCCTGGAACCTCCCAGAGGCTCAGGGGGCCAAGGGCGGCTACACCTTC.